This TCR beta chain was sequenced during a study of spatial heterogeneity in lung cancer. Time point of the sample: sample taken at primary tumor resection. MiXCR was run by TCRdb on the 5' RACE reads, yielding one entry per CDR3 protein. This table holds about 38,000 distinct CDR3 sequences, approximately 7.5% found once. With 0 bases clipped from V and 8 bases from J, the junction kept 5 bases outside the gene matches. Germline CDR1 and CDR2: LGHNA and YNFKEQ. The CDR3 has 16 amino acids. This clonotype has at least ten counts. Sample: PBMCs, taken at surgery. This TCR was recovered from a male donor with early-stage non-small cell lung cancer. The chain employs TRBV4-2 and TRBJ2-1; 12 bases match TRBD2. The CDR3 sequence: CASSQEWLAGGDEQFF. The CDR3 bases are TGTGCCAGCAGCCAAGAATGGCTAGCGGGGGGGGATGAGCAGTTCTTC.